This T cell receptor beta chain was obtained from a study of graft-versus-host responses after intestinal transplantation. Study in general: Anti-thymocyte globulin induction, then tacrolimus and steroids for approximately 3 years, went to all recipients.

On this clone: The target antigen is unknown.

Looked up from germline, CDR1 is SGDLS and CDR2 is YYNGEE. Losses at the gene ends were 4 bases for V and 5 bases for J; bases not matched to a gene: 8. The CDR3 covers 15 residues. Whole-study results and caveats: Analysis identified GvH clones in recipient marrow, with some appearing first in ileum or blood. In patients with graft-donor T cell macrochimerism, allograft graft-versus-host to host-versus-graft clonal ratios were high.

Clones were sequenced by immunoSEQ multiplex PCR, and TCRdb holds only the in-frame ones, with some missing. The profile shows around 70,000 clones, roughly 90% of them singletons. The chain uses TRBV9 and TRBJ2-1, with 8 bases matching TRBD1. Sequencing used unstimulated CD8+ T cells sorted from spleen or lymph node cells, obtained before intestinal transplant. The sequence was obtained from a human donor who received an intestinal transplant. CDR3 nucleotide sequence: TGTGCCAGCAGCTCCCGGACAGGGCGGGACAATGAGCAGTTCTTC. This translates into CASSSRTGRDNEQFF. Together with reference TRBV9 and TRBJ2-1, the CDR3 gives the full variable domain: DSGVTQTPKHLITATGQRVTLRCSPRSGDLSVYWYQQSLDQGLQFLIQYYNGEERAKGNILERFSAQQFPDLHSELNLSSLELGDSALYFCASSSRTGRDNEQFFGPGTRLTVL.